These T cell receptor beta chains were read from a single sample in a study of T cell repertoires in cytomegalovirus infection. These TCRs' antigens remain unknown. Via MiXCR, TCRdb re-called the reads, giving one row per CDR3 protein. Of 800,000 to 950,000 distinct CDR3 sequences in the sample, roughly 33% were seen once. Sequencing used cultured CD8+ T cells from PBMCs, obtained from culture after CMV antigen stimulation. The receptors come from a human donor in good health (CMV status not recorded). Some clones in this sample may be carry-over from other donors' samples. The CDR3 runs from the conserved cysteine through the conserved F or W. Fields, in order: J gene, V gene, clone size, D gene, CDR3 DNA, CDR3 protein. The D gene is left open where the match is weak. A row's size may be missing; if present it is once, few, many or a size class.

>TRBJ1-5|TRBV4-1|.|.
TGCGCCAGCAGCCCTTCACTGGCCGGAGGCAATCAGTCCCAGCATTTT
CASSPSLAGGNQSQHF
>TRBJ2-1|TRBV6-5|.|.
TGTGCCAGCAGTTACGGTGGGAACACCGGCAATGAGCAGTTCTTC
CASSYGGNTGNEQFF
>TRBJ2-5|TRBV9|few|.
TGTGCCAGCAGCTTACAAAGCGCGGGGCAAGAGACCCAGTACTTC
CASSLQSAGQETQYF
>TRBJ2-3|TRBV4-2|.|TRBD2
TGTGCCAGCAGCCAAGCCGTTGCGGGGGTTAGCACAGATACGCAGTATTTT
CASSQAVAGVSTDTQYF
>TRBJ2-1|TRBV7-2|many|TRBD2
TGTGCCAGCAGCCCCCCTAGCGGGGGGAGCGGTGAGCAGTTCTTC
CASSPPSGGSGEQFF
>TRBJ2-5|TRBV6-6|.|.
TGTGCCAGCAGTTACTCGACAGTAGAGACCCAGTACTTC
CASSYSTVETQYF
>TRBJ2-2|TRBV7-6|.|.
TGTGCCAGCAGCTTACGCCGGATCCTCCGTCGGGACACAGACACCGGGGAGCTGTTTTTT
CASSLRRILRRDTDTGELFF
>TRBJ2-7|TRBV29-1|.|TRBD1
TGCAGCGTTGATGCCCTTCCCGGGACAGGGGATGAGCAGTACTTC
CSVDALPGTGDEQYF
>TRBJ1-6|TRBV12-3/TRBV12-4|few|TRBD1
TGTGCCAGCAGTCCCACCGGGACAGGGGCATCACCCCTCCACTTT
CASSPTGTGASPLHF
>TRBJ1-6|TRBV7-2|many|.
TGTGCCAGCAGCTTATCAGGGTTCGGGAATTCACCCCTCCACTTT
CASSLSGFGNSPLHF
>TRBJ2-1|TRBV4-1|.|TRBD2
TGCGCCAGCAGACCTACACTAGCGGGGGCCGACAATGAGCAGTTCTTC
CASRPTLAGADNEQFF
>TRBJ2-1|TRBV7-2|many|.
TGTGCCAGCACCTGGAGCGACTACAATGAGCAGTTCTTC
CASTWSDYNEQFF
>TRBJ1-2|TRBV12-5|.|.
TGTGCTAGTGGTTTCCGGGACACTAACTATGGCTACACCTTC
CASGFRDTNYGYTF
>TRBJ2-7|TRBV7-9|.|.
TGTGCCAGCGACCTGCGCGGAGCCTCCTACGAGCAGTACTTC
CASDLRGASYEQYF
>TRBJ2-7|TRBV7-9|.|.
TGTGCCAGCAGCTTAAGCAGGGAATACGAGCAGTACTTC
CASSLSREYEQYF
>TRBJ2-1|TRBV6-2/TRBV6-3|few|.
TGTGCCAGCAGTTACGGGGGACACAATGAGCAGTTCTTC
CASSYGGHNEQFF
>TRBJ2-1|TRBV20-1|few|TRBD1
TGCAGTGCTAGATTAGCCGGGACAGGGGTTTACAATGAGCAGTTCTTC
CSARLAGTGVYNEQFF
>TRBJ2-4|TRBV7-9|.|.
TGTGCCAGCAGCCCGCGACAGTTAGCCAAAAACATTCAGTACTTC
CASSPRQLAKNIQYF
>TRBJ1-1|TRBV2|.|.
TGTGCTCAAAGGGGGGCAACTGAAGCTTTCTTT
CAQRGATEAFF
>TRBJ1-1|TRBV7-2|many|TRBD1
TGTGCCAGCAGCATGGACAGGGGAGGCACTGAAGCTTTCTTT
CASSMDRGGTEAFF
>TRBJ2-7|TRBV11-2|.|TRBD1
TGTGCCAGCAGCGGAGAGGGGACAGCCTCCTACGAGCAGTACTTC
CASSGEGTASYEQYF
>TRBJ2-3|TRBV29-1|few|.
TGCAGCGTTGAAGGCCCCGACTACACAGATACGCAGTATTTT
CSVEGPDYTDTQYF
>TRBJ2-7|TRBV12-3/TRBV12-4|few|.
TGTGCCAGCAGTCCCTGGCTGGCAGTCTCCTACGAGCAGTACTTC
CASSPWLAVSYEQYF
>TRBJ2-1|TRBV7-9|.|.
TGTGCCAGCAGCTCCTTAGACCCTCGTTTCTTCAATGAGCAGTTCTTC
CASSSLDPRFFNEQFF
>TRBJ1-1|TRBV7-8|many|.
TGTGCCAGCAGCTTAGCCCTAGGACAAGACGTGAACACTGAAGCTTTCTTT
CASSLALGQDVNTEAFF
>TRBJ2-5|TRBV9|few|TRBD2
TGTGCCAGCAGCGGACGGACTAGCGGGGAACTAGAGACCCAGTACTTC
CASSGRTSGELETQYF
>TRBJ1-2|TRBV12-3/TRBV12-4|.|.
TGTGCCAGCAGGCCGACCGGGACTACTTATGGCTACACCTTC
CASRPTGTTYGYTF
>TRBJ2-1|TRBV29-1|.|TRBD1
TGCAGGGTCGCAGGGGGCGCCGGCAATGAGCAGTTCTTC
CRVAGGAGNEQFF
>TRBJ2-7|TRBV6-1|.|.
TGTGCCAGTCCAAACCCAGCGGGTTCCTACGAGCAGTACTTC
CASPNPAGSYEQYF
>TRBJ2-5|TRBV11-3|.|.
TGTGCCAGCAGCATAGAGGAAGAGACCCAGTACTTC
CASSIEEETQYF
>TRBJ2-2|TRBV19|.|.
TGTGCCAGTAGAACCTGGGCGGGATCAGGGAACACCGGGGAGCTGTTTTTT
CASRTWAGSGNTGELFF
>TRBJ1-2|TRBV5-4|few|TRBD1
TGTGCCAGCAGCGTGACAGGGGGCCTCTATGGCTACACCTTC
CASSVTGGLYGYTF
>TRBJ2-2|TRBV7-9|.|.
TGTGCCAGCAGCTTAGCGCGACCGACCACTGGGGAGCTGTTTTTT
CASSLARPTTGELFF
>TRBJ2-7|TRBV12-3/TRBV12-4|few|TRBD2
TGTGCCAGCTCCCGAAGCGGGGGCCTCAGCTCCTACGAGCAGTACTTC
CASSRSGGLSSYEQYF
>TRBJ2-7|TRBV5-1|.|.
TGCGCCAGCAGCTTGGGCGCAGGGCATAGCTACGAGCAGTACTTC
CASSLGAGHSYEQYF
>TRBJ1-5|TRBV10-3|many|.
TGTGCCATCAGTGAGTCGAATTTGGCCAGGGCGAAAAATCAGCCCCAGCATTTT
CAISESNLARAKNQPQHF
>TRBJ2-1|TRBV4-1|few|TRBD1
TGCGCCAGCAGCCAAACCAGGACAGGGAGCTACAATGAGCAGTTCTTC
CASSQTRTGSYNEQFF
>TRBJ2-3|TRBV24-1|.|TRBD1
TGTGCCACCAGTGACACCCGGGACAGGGCCACAGATACGCAGTATTTT
CATSDTRDRATDTQYF
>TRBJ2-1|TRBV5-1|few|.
TGCGCCAGCAGCTTGGAAAGGGGCGTCGACAATGAGCAGTTCTTC
CASSLERGVDNEQFF
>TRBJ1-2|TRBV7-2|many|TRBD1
TGTGCCAGCAGCCTAAATAGGTGGAGTACCGGGACAGGGGAGACGAACTATGGCTACACCTTC
CASSLNRWSTGTGETNYGYTF
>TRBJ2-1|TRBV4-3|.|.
TGCGCCAGCAGCCAAGAAATGGACCGAGAGGGGCAGTTCTTC
CASSQEMDREGQFF
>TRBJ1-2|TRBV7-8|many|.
TGTGCCAGCAGCAGAAGTTCGGCAACGACTGGAAGCTACACCTTC
CASSRSSATTGSYTF
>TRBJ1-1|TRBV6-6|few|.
TGTGCCAGCACCCAGGCAAGGAACACTGAAGCTTTCTTT
CASTQARNTEAFF
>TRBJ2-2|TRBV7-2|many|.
TGTGCCAGCAGCTTAGGGCAGGAGAACACCGGGGAGCTGTTTTTT
CASSLGQENTGELFF
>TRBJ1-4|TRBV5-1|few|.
TGCGCCAGCAAGGATGGGGGAAAACTGTTTTTT
CASKDGGKLFF
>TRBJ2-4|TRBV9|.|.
TGTGCCAGCAGCGTAGAGGAGGGGCGTTTAGCCAAAAACATTCAGTACTTC
CASSVEEGRLAKNIQYF